Below, 25 T cell receptor beta chains from the same sample are listed, as sequenced in a study of CD8 T cells in ankylosing spondylitis. TCRdb re-called the 5' RACE reads with MiXCR, one entry per CDR3 protein. The table shows about 220,000 distinct CDR3 sequences, with under 30% occurring only once. The specimen was blood, either unsorted or a sorted T cell fraction (not recorded which). The origin of the receptors is a male donor with ankylosing spondylitis or in good health (not recorded which).

This clonotype was detected a few times. This sequence joins TRBV2 and TRBJ2-2; the D is unclear. Germline V CDR1 and CDR2: SNHLY, FYNNEI. Trimming took 3 bases from V and 0 from J, leaving 8 bases between them. CDR3 length: 15 amino acids. Written as DNA, the CDR3 is TGTGCCAGCAGTGACACCAGTACGAACACCGGGGAGCTGTTTTTT. It translates to CASSDTSTNTGELFF.

This clonotype was detected ten times or more. The chain has TRBV29-1 and TRBJ2-2; D may match TRBD1 or TRBD2 (6 bases each). The germline V gene encodes CDR1 SQVTM and CDR2 ANQGSEA. Between the trimmed V and J ends, which lost 7 bases and 1 base, there was a span of 16 bases. This CDR3 comprises 15 residues. CDR3 sequence: CSARRGPGNTGELFF. The CDR3, as DNA: TGCAGCGCCCGACGGGGGCCAGGGAACACCGGGGAGCTGTTTTTT.

This chain connects TRBV20-1 to TRBJ1-2, with D perhaps matching TRBD1 (5 bases). The CDR3 is 13 residues long. Deletions cut 5 bases from V and 2 bases from J, with 12 bases between. The V gene's germline CDR1 is DFQATT and CDR2 SNEGSKA (reference sequence). As DNA, the CDR3 is TGCAGTGCTCCCCAGGGAGGGAACTATGGCTACACCTTC. This translates into CSAPQGGNYGYTF.

This rearrangement joins TRBV29-1 to TRBJ1-2; 7 bases align to TRBD1. The CDR3 runs 13 residues. CDR1 is SQVTM and CDR2 is ANQGSEA in the germline V gene. After removal of 4 bases from V and 8 bases from J, the junction contained 10 bases not matched to a gene. The CDR3 DNA follows: TGCAGCGTTGTAGTGAGGCAGGGGGTCGGCTACACCTTC. It yields the protein CSVVVRQGVGYTF.

This clonotype has a count of ten or more. The chain links TRBV20-1 to TRBJ2-3, with 12 bases lining up with TRBD2. The V segment lost 5 bases and the J segment 2 bases; nucleotides outside the gene matches: 11. From germline, CDR1 is DFQATT and CDR2 SNEGSKA (reference sequence). CDR3 length: 17 amino acids. Here the CDR3 reads CSAFSHSSGRVTDTQYF. The CDR3 region has the DNA TGCAGTGCTTTTTCCCACTCTAGCGGGAGGGTCACAGATACGCAGTATTTT.

This clonotype was seen ten or more times. In DNA form, the CDR3 reads TGTGCCAGCAGCTTGCTGGGCAGGGAAGAGACCCAGTACTTC. Its translation is CASSLLGREETQYF. This chain links TRBV5-6 with TRBJ2-5; maybe TRBD1 (5 bases). Germline V gene lookup returns CDR1 SGHDT and CDR2 YYEEEE. The CDR3 consists of 14 residues. Trimming pared 1 base from V and 3 bases from J, leaving 10 bases between.

This clonotype appeared many times. CDR3 sequence: CASSLVSTASGAYNEQFF. As DNA, the CDR3 is TGTGCCAGCAGCTTAGTCTCGACCGCTAGCGGGGCTTACAATGAGCAGTTCTTC. The chain uses TRBV11-2 and TRBJ2-1, with 9 bases fitting TRBD2. Germline V gives CDR1 SGHAT, CDR2 FQNNGV. This CDR3 region has 18 residues. Germline trimming cut 1 base from V and 4 bases from J; bases unmatched to any gene: 11.

This clonotype was picked up a small number of times. The V call is TRBV29-1, the J call TRBJ2-3, with D possibly being TRBD1 (6 bases). V was pared by 4 bases and J by 3 bases, with 11 bases between. Germline loops: CDR1 SQVTM, CDR2 ANQGSEA. The CDR3 is 13 residues long. The CDR3 is CSVGQVPTDTQYF. The CDR3 DNA reads TGCAGCGTTGGACAGGTACCTACAGATACGCAGTATTTT.

The chain couples TRBV6-1 to TRBJ1-2; 10 bases line up with TRBD1. Germline V lookup: CDR1 MNHNS, CDR2 SASEGT. This CDR3 has 14 residues. With V trimmed by 4 bases and J by 6 bases, 5 bases remained unmatched. The CDR3 DNA is TGTGCCAGCAGTGGACAGGGGGCGCGTAATGGCTACACCTTC. Residues: CASSGQGARNGYTF.

The V and J genes are TRBV10-3 and TRBJ2-1; 7 nucleotides agree with TRBD2. With V trimmed by 6 bases and J by 0 bases, 5 bases remained unmatched. The CDR3 contains 15 residues. Germline V gene lookup returns CDR1 ENHRY and CDR2 SYGVKD. The CDR3 DNA is TGTGCCATCAGGGGAGGGACGAGCTCCTACAATGAGCAGTTCTTC. Amino acids: CAIRGGTSSYNEQFF.

The CDR3 DNA follows: TGTGCCAGCAGCCGCGCACGGACCTCCTACGAGCAGTACTTC. It is translated as CASSRARTSYEQYF. The genes are TRBV7-2 and TRBJ2-7; D gene ambiguous. The V gene's germline CDR1 is SGHTA and CDR2 FQGNSA. The CDR3 consists of 14 residues. V gave up 5 bases and J gave up 0 bases, with 11 bases separating them.

This rearrangement joins TRBV30 to TRBJ2-3; D remains ambiguous. Trimming took 0 bases from V and 5 from J, leaving 12 bases between them. Germline CDR1 reads GTSNPN; CDR2 reads SVGIG (reference sequence). CDR3 length equals 14 residues. CDR3 sequence (DNA): TGTGCCTGGAGTGTACAAGGGCTTAAAGATACGCAGTATTTT. It encodes CAWSVQGLKDTQYF. The full variable domain, in which reference TRBV30 and TRBJ2-3 provide the parts outside the CDR3, is SQTIHQWPATLVQPVGSPLSLECTVEGTSNPNLYWYRQAAGRGLQLLFYSVGIGQISSEVPQNLSASRPQDRQFILSSKKLLLSDSGFYLCAWSVQGLKDTQYFGPGTRLTVL.

This clonotype was seen a handful of times. V usage is TRBV5-1 and J usage is TRBJ2-1, with D perhaps matching TRBD1 or TRBD2 (5 bases each). V was clipped by 0 bases and J by 11 bases, with 12 bases between them. The CDR3 runs 13 residues. Germline V CDR1 and CDR2: SGHRS, YFSETQ. The CDR3 is CASSLEVLGQQFF. CDR3 DNA: TGCGCCAGCAGCTTGGAGGTTCTGGGACAGCAGTTCTTC.

This clonotype was picked up many times. The rearrangement uses TRBV29-1 and TRBJ2-1; no reliable D call. CDR1 SQVTM and CDR2 ANQGSEA come from the germline V gene. The CDR3 is 14 residues long. V lost 0 bases and J lost 5, with 11 bases in between. In DNA, the CDR3 is TGCAGCGTTGAAGATCCCAGAATTCACAATGAGCAGTTCTTC. Its translation is CSVEDPRIHNEQFF.

This clonotype was found many times. This chain links TRBV11-2 with TRBJ2-5; D possibly corresponds to TRBD1 (6 bases). CDR1 SGHAT and CDR2 FQNNGV come from the germline V gene. Trimming cost V 1 base and J 5 bases, with 14 bases left between them. There are 15 residues in the CDR3. The chain's CDR3 is CASSLATGGVETQYF. The CDR3 coding sequence is TGTGCCAGCAGCTTAGCGACAGGAGGTGTGGAGACCCAGTACTTC.

This clonotype was detected only a few times. V and J are TRBV11-2 and TRBJ2-7, with 8 bases identical to TRBD2. This CDR3 comprises 15 residues. Unmatched junction bases numbered 9, after V lost 7 bases and J lost 1 base. The germline V gene has CDR1 SGHAT and CDR2 FQNNGV. CDR3 DNA sequence: TGTGCCAGCAACAACGGGGGGGGAGGGTCCTACGAGCAGTACTTC. It translates to CASNNGGGGSYEQYF.

This clonotype was seen repeatedly, ten times or more. The rearrangement uses TRBV9 and TRBJ1-5; D is perhaps TRBD1 (6 bases). The CDR3 sequence is 15 residues long. The V and J ends lost 0 bases and 5 bases respectively, with 12 bases between them. Germline V lookup: CDR1 SGDLS, CDR2 YYNGEE. The CDR3: CASSVAPGADQPQHF. The CDR3, as DNA: TGTGCCAGCAGCGTAGCTCCGGGGGCCGATCAGCCCCAGCATTTT.

A few counts support this clonotype. This chain connects TRBV20-1 to TRBJ2-7, with D uncertain. The CDR3 contains 12 residues. V lost 3 bases and J 6 bases, leaving 12 bases between the germline ends. Germline-derived CDR1 and CDR2 are DFQATT and SNEGSKA (reference sequence). The DNA for the CDR3 is TGCAGTGCTAGGCGCGGTTATGGCGAGCAGTACTTC. It encodes CSARRGYGEQYF.

The chain joins TRBV6-1 to TRBJ2-1; no reliable D call. V was cut by 6 bases and J by 5 bases, with 11 bases left in between. The germline CDR1 and CDR2 sequences are MNHNS and SASEGT. This CDR3 is built from 13 residues. CDR3 region: CASSLLGNNEQFF. CDR3 sequence (DNA): TGTGCCAGCAGCCTCCTTGGTAACAATGAGCAGTTCTTC.

This clonotype was seen once. The chain couples TRBV13 to TRBJ2-7; D not certain. V lost 1 base, J lost 1 base, and 8 bases lay in between. Germline V gene lookup returns CDR1 PRHDT and CDR2 FYEKMQ (reference sequence). The CDR3 contains 14 residues. The CDR3 region has the DNA TGTGCCAGCAGCTTAGTGGACGGGTCCTACGAGCAGTACTTC. Its translation is CASSLVDGSYEQYF.

The CDR3 loop reads CASSYTSGRAKTQYF. The CDR3 nucleotides are TGTGCCAGCAGCTACACTAGCGGGAGGGCAAAGACCCAGTACTTC. The V and J genes are TRBV5-5 and TRBJ2-5; 13 bases agree with TRBD2. The germline V gene has CDR1 SGHKS and CDR2 YYEKEE (reference sequence). The V gene end was trimmed by 3 bases and the J gene end by 6 bases; junction bases not matched to a gene: 5. The CDR3 contains 15 residues.

This clonotype occurred many times. J is TRBJ1-4 and V is TRBV20-1; 7 nucleotides agree with TRBD1. Germline-derived CDR1 and CDR2 are DFQATT and SNEGSKA (reference sequence). V gave up 0 bases and J gave up 10 bases; unmatched junction bases: 11. The CDR3 covers 15 residues. CDR3: CSARDLDRVRRKLFF. The CDR3 nucleotides are TGCAGTGCTAGAGATCTTGACAGGGTGCGGAGAAAACTGTTTTTT.

This chain uses TRBV20-1 with TRBJ2-3; 13 nucleotides agree with TRBD2. The CDR3 spans 15 residues. The V and J ends lost 6 bases and 2 bases, in that order; junction bases with no gene match: 5. Germline CDR1 and CDR2: DFQATT and SNEGSKA (reference sequence). CDR3 nucleotides: TGCAGTGCCACGGGACTAGCGGGACTCACAGATACGCAGTATTTT. As protein: CSATGLAGLTDTQYF.

The table lists this clonotype with many counts. The V and J genes are TRBV4-1 and TRBJ1-6; D may be TRBD1 (5 bases). The CDR3 contains 16 residues. V was trimmed by 4 bases and J by 1 base, leaving 11 bases between them. Germline lookup yields CDR1 MGHRA and CDR2 YSYEKL. The chain's CDR3 is CASSPSGGSYNSPLHF. The CDR3 bases are TGCGCCAGCAGCCCCTCGGGGGGGTCCTATAATTCACCCCTCCACTTT.

The chain links TRBV6-1 to TRBJ1-6; 7 bases line up with TRBD1. CDR3 length equals 15 residues. Germline loops: CDR1 MNHNS, CDR2 SASEGT. With 2 bases clipped from V and 8 bases from J, the junction kept 6 bases outside the gene matches. For the CDR3, the DNA is TGTGCCAGCAGTGAAAGGGGGCAGACTCATTCACCCCTCCACTTT. Translation gives CASSERGQTHSPLHF.